This is a list of T cell receptor beta chains from one sample in a study. TCRdb recomputed calls from the RT-PCR reads with MiXCR, one row per CDR3 protein. The table shows hundreds of thousands of distinct CDR3 sequences, with 14% occurring only once. The sequencing sample was made of memory CD4+ T cells from blood. These receptors all stem from a female donor in good health, serving as a healthy control. The CDR3 runs from the conserved cysteine through the conserved F or W. The D gene is left open where the match is weak. Expanded clones get a size class; other rows say once, few or many, or leave the size out.

D gene	V gene	J gene	clone size	CDR3 DNA	CDR3 protein
NA	TRBV12-3/TRBV12-4	TRBJ1-6	few	TGTGCCAGCAGTTTAGATAGGGATCATTCACCCCTCCACTTT	CASSLDRDHSPLHF
TRBD2	TRBV28	TRBJ2-1	NA	TGTGCCAGCATTACTGGACTAGCCTCCTACAATGAGCAGTTCTTC	CASITGLASYNEQFF
TRBD2	TRBV20-1	TRBJ2-2	NA	TGCAGTGCTCGCCCCCCGACTAGCGTGCTTACCGGGGAGCTGTTTTTT	CSARPPTSVLTGELFF
NA	TRBV9	TRBJ2-5	NA	TGTGCCAGCGCCCGGCTAGCTGGAATTGAGACCCAGTACTTC	CASARLAGIETQYF
NA	TRBV7-2	TRBJ1-1	NA	TGTGCCAGCAGCTTAGCGCCAGGGGAGACTGAAGCTTTCTTT	CASSLAPGETEAFF
NA	TRBV9	TRBJ2-6	NA	TGTGCCAGTGCCCTTGACCACTCTGGGGCCAACGTCCTGACTTTC	CASALDHSGANVLTF
TRBD1	TRBV11-2	TRBJ2-5	NA	TGTGCCAGCGCCGGGACAGCCTTGGAGACCCAGTACTTC	CASAGTALETQYF
TRBD2	TRBV9	TRBJ2-2	few	TGTGCCAGCAGCGCACTTACTAGCGGGAGGGCCGCCGGGGAGCTGTTTTTT	CASSALTSGRAAGELFF
NA	TRBV6-5	TRBJ2-7	few	TGTGCCAGCAGCCCCGTCCAGGGAGGGCAGTACTTC	CASSPVQGGQYF
TRBD1	TRBV7-2	TRBJ1-4	NA	TGTGCCAGCGGATGGGACAGGGGGGATGAAAAACTGTTTTTT	CASGWDRGDEKLFF
NA	TRBV7-3	TRBJ2-7	NA	TGTGCCAGCAGCTTAACGTTGGAGTCAGCGATTGGGCAGTACTTC	CASSLTLESAIGQYF
TRBD1	TRBV20-1	TRBJ2-3	few	TGCAGTGCTAGGGCGACCGGGACAGGCACAGATACGCAGTATTTT	CSARATGTGTDTQYF
NA	TRBV7-2	TRBJ2-3	many	TGTGCCAGCAGAGCAACCGCAGATACGCAGTATTTT	CASRATADTQYF
TRBD1	TRBV4-1	TRBJ1-1	few	TGCGCCAGCAGCCAAGAGGCAGGGGGGCAGGGTGAAGCTTTCTTT	CASSQEAGGQGEAFF
TRBD2	TRBV10-3	TRBJ2-3	NA	TGTGCCATCAGCCTACTGACTAGCGGGAGTGCGACAGATACGCAGTATTTT	CAISLLTSGSATDTQYF
NA	TRBV11-2	TRBJ2-3	few	TGTGCCAGCAGGGAGGTTTTTGGGTATTTT	CASREVFGYF
TRBD1	TRBV5-1	TRBJ2-5	few	TGCGCCAGCTTCCCCCAGGGGGCAGAGGGAGAGACCCAGTACTTC	CASFPQGAEGETQYF
TRBD2	TRBV9	TRBJ2-7	many	TGTGCCAGCAGCGTAAATCCTAGCGGGAGCGGCGAGCAGTACTTC	CASSVNPSGSGEQYF
NA	TRBV11-2	TRBJ2-3	NA	TGTGCCAGCAGCTTAGGGGACGCTTTAGATACGCAGTATTTT	CASSLGDALDTQYF
TRBD1	TRBV5-1	TRBJ1-2	NA	TGCGCCAGCAGCGACCGGGACAGGGGACATGGCTACACCTTC	CASSDRDRGHGYTF
NA	TRBV19	TRBJ2-7	NA	TGTGCCAGTAGTCTTCGACAAGGTGGTTCCTACGAGCAGTACTTC	CASSLRQGGSYEQYF
TRBD1	TRBV7-2	TRBJ1-2	few	TGTGCCAGCAGCCGTGGGGGGACAGGGGCCGGCTACACCTTC	CASSRGGTGAGYTF
TRBD1	TRBV6-5	TRBJ1-6	NA	TGTGCCAGCAGTTACTCGAATCGGCAGGGGGCCGGAGGGACCTATAATTCACCCCTCCACTTT	CASSYSNRQGAGGTYNSPLHF
TRBD1	TRBV12-3/TRBV12-4	TRBJ1-2	NA	TGTGCCAGCAGCCCAACGGGACAGACAAACTATGGCTACACCTTC	CASSPTGQTNYGYTF
TRBD2	TRBV7-2	TRBJ2-3	many	TGTGCCAGCAGCCCTTCGCTAGCGGGGAGCACAGATACGCAGTATTTT	CASSPSLAGSTDTQYF
NA	TRBV7-8	TRBJ2-5	few	TGTGCCAGCACCCAGGACGGAAAACAAGAGACCCAGTACTTC	CASTQDGKQETQYF
NA	TRBV5-1	TRBJ2-3	few	TGCGCCAGCAGCTTGGGGGCAGGCTATAGCACAGATACGCAGTATTTT	CASSLGAGYSTDTQYF
NA	TRBV7-2	TRBJ1-1	NA	TGTGCCAGCAGCTTACCAAGAGGGGGGGCGAACACTGAAGCTTTCTTT	CASSLPRGGANTEAFF
TRBD2	TRBV7-2	TRBJ2-5	NA	TGTGCCAGCAGCTTATCTGGGACTAGCGGGGGTCAAGAGACCCAGTACTTC	CASSLSGTSGGQETQYF
TRBD2	TRBV5-4	TRBJ2-1	NA	TGTGCCAGCAGCTTGGGAGGGAGGGCCAACAATGAGCAGTTCTTC	CASSLGGRANNEQFF
TRBD2	TRBV20-1	TRBJ2-5	few	TGCAGTGCCCACGGACTAGCGGGCACGCAGTACTTC	CSAHGLAGTQYF
NA	TRBV5-1	TRBJ2-7	many	TGCGCCACCTGGGGGAGAACCTACGAGCAGTACTTC	CATWGRTYEQYF
TRBD2	TRBV27	TRBJ2-1	many	TGTGCCAGCACCACTAGCGGAGTATACAATGAGCAGTTCTTC	CASTTSGVYNEQFF
NA	TRBV27	TRBJ1-2	NA	TGTGCCAGCAGTATCCTAGGACAGCCACCATCCTCTGATGGCTACACCTTC	CASSILGQPPSSDGYTF
NA	TRBV11-2	TRBJ2-5	NA	TGTGCCAGCAGCCCGGTACGAGCGGGCTCGGGGGAGACCCAGTACTTC	CASSPVRAGSGETQYF
NA	TRBV3-1	TRBJ1-1	many	TGTGCCAGCAGCCAAGCCCTCCCCGGTTGGACTGCGAACACTGAAGCTTTCTTT	CASSQALPGWTANTEAFF
NA	TRBV5-1	TRBJ1-4	many	TGCGCCAGCAGCCTCGACCCTAATGAAAAACTGTTTTTT	CASSLDPNEKLFF
NA	TRBV6-2/TRBV6-3	TRBJ2-1	few	TGTGCCAGCAGTGACCCAGGGGTATCCAATGAGCAGTTCTTC	CASSDPGVSNEQFF
NA	TRBV5-1	TRBJ2-1	many	TGCGCCAGCAGCTTGGGTGGAGATGGGAATGAGCAGTTCTTC	CASSLGGDGNEQFF
NA	TRBV3-1	TRBJ2-5	NA	TGTGCCAGCAGCCCTCTGACCGGAGACGGGACCCAGTACTTC	CASSPLTGDGTQYF
NA	TRBV7-2	TRBJ2-5	many	TGTGCCAGCAGCTTGAGTCGCCAAGAGACCCAGTACTTC	CASSLSRQETQYF
NA	TRBV28	TRBJ1-1	NA	TGTGCCAGCACCGAGGGGGGCACTAAGAACACTGAAGCTTTCTTT	CASTEGGTKNTEAFF
TRBD2	TRBV5-1	TRBJ2-7	many	TGCGCCAGCAGCATCTTTAGCGGGGGATCCTACGAGCAGTACTTC	CASSIFSGGSYEQYF
NA	TRBV20-1	TRBJ1-4	NA	TGCAGTGCTAGGGGCTTTACCGGGACTGACAATGAAAAACTGTTTTTT	CSARGFTGTDNEKLFF
NA	TRBV20-1	TRBJ2-3	NA	TGCAGCTGGGGCATTAGGGATACGCAGTATTTT	CSWGIRDTQYF
NA	TRBV12-3/TRBV12-4	TRBJ1-4	NA	TGTGCCAGCAGGAGACCGGGACAACTAAATGAAAAACTGTTTTTT	CASRRPGQLNEKLFF
NA	TRBV11-2	TRBJ2-1	many	TGTGCCAGCAGCTTGGTCATGCTAGGCGGCAATGAGCAGTTCTTC	CASSLVMLGGNEQFF
NA	TRBV30	TRBJ1-1	NA	TGTGCCTGGAGTGTAGTAGGGACCATGAACACTGAAGCTTTCTTT	CAWSVVGTMNTEAFF
NA	TRBV20-1	TRBJ1-5	many	TGCAGTGCCGATGTCGGGCAGGGATATCAGCCCCAGCATTTT	CSADVGQGYQPQHF
NA	TRBV27	TRBJ2-7	NA	TGTGCCAGCAGTTTAGCAGGGGTCGGAATGTCTTACGAGCAGTACTTC	CASSLAGVGMSYEQYF
TRBD2	TRBV12-3/TRBV12-4	TRBJ2-7	NA	TGTGCCAGCAGTACCGGACTAGCAGGGAGAGACGAGCAGTACTTC	CASSTGLAGRDEQYF